A selection of T cell receptor beta chains follows, all from one sample in a study of blood T cell repertoires in COVID-19. Profiling relied on immunoSEQ multiplex PCR, and the TCRdb table lists in-frame clones only, not all of them. The sample consists of fewer than 60,000 clones, roughly 74% of them appearing once. Sequencing was performed on peripheral blood. The source is a human donor in a cohort sampled during active COVID-19. CDR3s include the opening cysteine and the closing phenylalanine or tryptophan. The order of the fields is J gene, clone size, D gene, V gene, CDR3 DNA, CDR3 protein. D genes are given only for firm matches. Size is stated for part of the rows, as once, few or many counts, or as a class when the clone is expanded.

TRBJ1-5 . . TRBV7-9 TGTGCCAGCAGCAAGGACAGCTCGAATCAGCCCCAGCATTTT CASSKDSSNQPQHF
TRBJ2-1 . TRBD2 TRBV20-1 TGCAGTGCAATTAGCGGGAAGCAGTTCTTC CSAISGKQFF
TRBJ2-2 . . TRBV10-3 TGTGCCATCAGCCCGGGGGGCGATCCCGGGGAGCTGTTTTTT CAISPGGDPGELFF
TRBJ2-1 . TRBD1 TRBV7-9 TGTGCCAGCAGCGCGACAGGGGTCCTCTACAATGAGCAGTTCTTC CASSATGVLYNEQFF
TRBJ2-5 once TRBD2 TRBV11-2 TGTGCCAGCAGCTTAGTGGGTAGCGGGAGGATGGGGCAAGAGACCCAGTACTTC CASSLVGSGRMGQETQYF
TRBJ1-6 once . TRBV7-2 TGTGCCAGCAGCTTAAGAGGGATGGGATCACCCCTCCACTTT CASSLRGMGSPLHF
TRBJ1-3 . TRBD1 TRBV19 TGTGCCAGTAGGACAGGGAGTTGGTCTGGAAACACCATATATTTT CASRTGSWSGNTIYF
TRBJ1-1 . . TRBV6-4 TGTGCCAGCAGTGACGGCAGTCAGGGCTCTATGAACACTGAAGCTTTCTTT CASSDGSQGSMNTEAFF
TRBJ2-1 once . TRBV19 TGTGCCAGTAGTATAGGAAGGGGAACCTCCTACAATGAGCAGTTCTTC CASSIGRGTSYNEQFF
TRBJ1-2 few . TRBV4-1 TGCGCCAGCAGCCCGTATGGGACAACAGAAAGCTATGGCTACACCTTC CASSPYGTTESYGYTF
TRBJ2-1 . . TRBV11-2 TGTGCCAGCAGCTTAGGATCCTGGGCTAGCGAGCAGTTCTTC CASSLGSWASEQFF
TRBJ1-2 . TRBD1 TRBV3-1/TRBV3-2 TGTGCCAGCAGCTCGGGGTCCACAGGGGCGAGCTACACCTTC CASSSGSTGASYTF
TRBJ2-7 once . TRBV11-2 TGTGCCAGCAGCTTAGGGGCAGAGGGCTACCTCCAGCAGTACTTC CASSLGAEGYLQQYF
TRBJ1-4 . TRBD1 TRBV6-6 TGTGCCAGCAGTTATCTGACAGGGACTAATGAAAAACTGTTTTTT CASSYLTGTNEKLFF
TRBJ1-2 . . TRBV7-2 TGTGCCAGCAGCTCAGACAGAAGGTATGGCTACACCTTC CASSSDRRYGYTF
TRBJ1-1 . . TRBV9 TGTGCCAGCAGCGCTGGACAGACCTTTGGGCCCTCCGAAGCTTTCTTT CASSAGQTFGPSEAFF
TRBJ1-5 few TRBD1 TRBV9 TGTGCCAGCAGCGTAGGACAGGGTGATCAGCCCCAGCATTTT CASSVGQGDQPQHF
TRBJ2-7 . TRBD1 TRBV28 TGTGCCATCAAGGACAGGGGGACCTACGAGCAGTACTTC CAIKDRGTYEQYF
TRBJ1-6 . TRBD1 TRBV10-3 TGTGCCATCAGGGGACAGTTTGAAAATTCACCCCTCCACTTT CAIRGQFENSPLHF
TRBJ2-3 . TRBD2 TRBV11-3 TGTGCCAGCAGCTTATCGGGCGGACTAGCGGTTGCGCAGTATTTT CASSLSGGLAVAQYF
TRBJ2-3 . . TRBV5-8 TGTGCCAGCAGCTTGGGACAGGGAGGAGATACGCAGTATTTT CASSLGQGGDTQYF
TRBJ2-1 . TRBD2 TRBV27 TGTGCCAGCTCCGGACTAGCGGGAGTACATGAGCAGTTCTTC CASSGLAGVHEQFF
TRBJ2-5 . TRBD2 TRBV9 TGTGCCAGCAGCGTTAACCCTAGCGGGAGGGCCGATGAGACCCAGTACTTC CASSVNPSGRADETQYF
TRBJ1-1 . . TRBV25-1 TGTGCCAGCAGTGAATTTAGGAGGGATGGAGTCGAAGCTTTCTTT CASSEFRRDGVEAFF
TRBJ2-3 . TRBD2 TRBV4-1 TGCGCCAGCAGCCAAAAGGGACTAGCGGGATCTTCAGATACGCAGTATTTT CASSQKGLAGSSDTQYF
TRBJ2-1 . . TRBV2 TGTGCCAGCACCACATACAATGAGCAGTTCTTC CASTTYNEQFF
TRBJ2-7 . . TRBV27 TGTGCCAGCAGTTTCAGGGGCTCCTACGAGCAGTACTTC CASSFRGSYEQYF
TRBJ2-2 . . TRBV15 TGTGCCACCAGCAGAGATAGGCGGCTTGGAACCGGGGAGCTGTTTTTT CATSRDRRLGTGELFF
TRBJ2-1 . . TRBV11-3 TGTGCCAGCAGCTTAGGCAGTACAAATGAGCAGTTCTTC CASSLGSTNEQFF
TRBJ2-7 few . TRBV27 TGTGCCAGCAGTTCCTTAGGGGGTGACTACGAGCAGTACTTC CASSSLGGDYEQYF
TRBJ2-1 . TRBD2 TRBV4-3 TGCGCCAGCAGCCAAGGAAGTCGAGCGGGGACTACTTACAATGAGCAGTTCTTC CASSQGSRAGTTYNEQFF
TRBJ2-5 . . TRBV24-1 TGTGCCACCAGTGATTTGGGCAGGGAGGAAGAGACCCAGTACTTC CATSDLGREEETQYF
TRBJ1-2 . TRBD1 TRBV2 TGTGCCAGCAGAGGGGACAGGGGGCCGATCTATGGCTACACCTTC CASRGDRGPIYGYTF
TRBJ2-1 . . TRBV5-8 TGTGCCAGCACCATTCAGGGGGGAAATGAGCAGTTCTTC CASTIQGGNEQFF
TRBJ2-7 few TRBD2 TRBV6-5 TGTGCCAGCACCGTAACTTTTGCGGGGGCCTACGAGCAGTACTTC CASTVTFAGAYEQYF
TRBJ2-2 . . TRBV19 TGTGCCAGTAGTAGGATTGGAGGGAAGACCGGGGAGCTGTTTTTT CASSRIGGKTGELFF
TRBJ2-3 . . TRBV5-1 TGCGCCAGCAGCTTGGCCAAGTCTAGCGATAGCACAGATACGCAGTATTTT CASSLAKSSDSTDTQYF
TRBJ2-3 . . TRBV7-3 TGTGCCAGCAGCCCTGGGGAGGCCCGAGGGGCAGATACGCAGTATTTT CASSPGEARGADTQYF
TRBJ2-5 . TRBD2 TRBV5-6 TGTGCCAGCAGCTTCACTAGCGTCCAAGAGACCCAGTACTTC CASSFTSVQETQYF
TRBJ2-3 . . TRBV7-3 TGTGCCAGCAGCGGTGGGAGGACAGATACGCAGTATTTT CASSGGRTDTQYF
TRBJ1-1 . TRBD1 TRBV3-1/TRBV3-2 TGTGCCAGCAGCCCCCCCCGTGGACAGGGTTTCGCTGAAGCTTTCTTT CASSPPRGQGFAEAFF
TRBJ1-2 . . TRBV6-6 TGTGCCACCGCAGGGACCCAGGACTACAGCTATGGCTACACCTTC CATAGTQDYSYGYTF
TRBJ2-1 few TRBD2 TRBV5-4 TGTGCCAGCAGGCGAGCGGGAGGGCCACACAATGAGCAGTTCTTC CASRRAGGPHNEQFF